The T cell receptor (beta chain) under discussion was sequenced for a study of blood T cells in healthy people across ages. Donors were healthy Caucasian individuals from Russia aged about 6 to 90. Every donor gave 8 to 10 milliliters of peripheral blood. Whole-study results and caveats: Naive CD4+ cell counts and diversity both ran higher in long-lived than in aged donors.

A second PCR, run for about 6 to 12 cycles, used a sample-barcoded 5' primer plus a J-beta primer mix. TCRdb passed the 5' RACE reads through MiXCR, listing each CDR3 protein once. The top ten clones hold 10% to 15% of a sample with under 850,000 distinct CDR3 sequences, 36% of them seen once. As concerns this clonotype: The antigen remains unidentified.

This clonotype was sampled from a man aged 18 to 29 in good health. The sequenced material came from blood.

The CDR3 bases are TGTGCCACCATGGCGGACAGCTCGACCTACGAGCAGTACTTC. Protein: CATMADSSTYEQYF. The chain uses TRBV6-2 or TRBV6-3 and TRBJ2-7; D is perhaps TRBD1 (6 bases). This CDR3 has 14 residues. CDR1 MNHEY and CDR2 SVGEGT come from the germline V gene. The germline V and J ends were trimmed by 10 bases and 2 bases, with 18 bases remaining between them.